Below, 28 T cell receptor beta chains from the same sample are listed, as sequenced in a study of graft-versus-host responses after intestinal transplantation. The assay was immunoSEQ multiplex PCR, and TCRdb's table has in-frame clones only and misses some. The repertoire has 98,000 or so clones, roughly nine tenths of them found once; the top ten carry approximately 0.97%. Antigen specificity for these receptors is unknown. The source material was unstimulated CD4+ T cells sorted from spleen or lymph node cells, sampled before intestinal transplant. These receptors all stem from a human donor who received an intestinal transplant.

This clone came up a few times. The chain uses TRBV5-1 and TRBJ2-3; D unclear. Trimming took 3 bases from V and 6 from J, leaving 17 bases between them. Per germline, CDR1 SGHRS and CDR2 YFSETQ. This CDR3 has 15 amino acids. CDR3 in DNA: TGCGCCAGCAGCTCCCGGTCGGGCTTGGCGGATACGCAGTATTTT. Its protein product is CASSSRSGLADTQYF.

The chain is built from TRBV29-1 and TRBJ2-7; 7 bases agree with TRBD1. The ends lost 2 bases at V and 11 bases at J; junction bases unmatched: 6. Germline loops: CDR1 SQVTM, CDR2 ANQGSEA. The CDR3 contains 11 residues. The DNA for the CDR3 is TGCAGCGTTGAATACGGGACAGTGAAGTACTTC. Protein product: CSVEYGTVKYF.

The table lists this clone with a count of one. The chain couples TRBV28 to TRBJ2-3; D not resolved. V lost 3 bases and J 5 bases, leaving 3 bases between the germline ends. Germline values: CDR1 MDHEN, CDR2 SYDVKM. The CDR3 covers 11 residues. The CDR3 bases are TGTGCCAGCAGTTTGTTAGATACGCAGTATTTT. Amino acids: CASSLLDTQYF.

The rearrangement links TRBV6-6 to TRBJ1-1; 7 bases map to TRBD1. CDR3 length equals 15 residues. Unmatched junction bases numbered 6, after V lost 0 bases and J lost 5 bases. From germline, CDR1 is MNHNY and CDR2 SVGAGI (reference sequence). CDR3 DNA sequence: TGTGCCAGCAGTTACTCGACAGGGAAGGGGACTGAAGCTTTCTTT. It encodes CASSYSTGKGTEAFF.

The CDR3 nucleotides are TGTGCCAGCAGCTTGGCTCCGGGAGTCCAAGAGACCCAGTACTTC. Its translation: CASSLAPGVQETQYF. The V and J genes are TRBV5-6 and TRBJ2-5; tentative D call: TRBD2 (6 bases). The germline V and J ends were trimmed by 0 bases and 1 base, with 10 bases remaining between them. Germline V gene lookup returns CDR1 SGHDT and CDR2 YYEEEE. This CDR3 has 15 amino acids.

This chain connects TRBV7-3 to TRBJ2-1, with TRBD1 matching over 10 bases. The CDR3 is made up of 14 amino acids. V lost 5 bases to trimming and J lost 9 bases; unmatched junction nucleotides: 7. Germline loops: CDR1 SGHTA, CDR2 FQGTGA. CDR3 sequence (DNA): TGTGCCAGCAGCGCCCAGACAGGGGGCGGTGAGCAGTTCTTC. It yields the protein CASSAQTGGGEQFF.

The chain uses TRBV6-6 and TRBJ1-2; TRBD1 is a possible D gene (6 bases). V was pared by 6 bases and J by 2 bases, with 16 bases between. This CDR3 spans 15 amino acids. The germline gives CDR1 MNHNY, CDR2 SVGAGI (reference sequence). The CDR3 nucleotides read TGTGCCAGCAGGGATCCCGGGACATTCAACTATGGCTACACCTTC. Translating it yields CASRDPGTFNYGYTF.

The CDR3 DNA is TGTGCCAGTAGGAAAAGGGGACAGGAGAACTATGGCTACACCTTC. The encoded protein is CASRKRGQENYGYTF. The genes are TRBV19 and TRBJ1-2, with TRBD1 identical over 8 bases. Looked up from germline, CDR1 is LNHDA and CDR2 is SQIVND (reference sequence). The ends lost 6 bases at V and 2 bases at J; junction bases unmatched: 8. The CDR3 totals 15 residues.

This rearrangement joins TRBV5-1 to TRBJ2-2; 14 positions match TRBD2. V shed 3 bases and J 4 bases; nucleotides not matched to a gene: 8. This CDR3 has 18 residues. In germline, CDR1 is SGHRS, CDR2 YFSETQ. The CDR3 nucleotides are TGCGCCAGCAGCTCCGGACTAGCGGGAGGTGCGGGCACCGGGGAGCTGTTTTTT. It encodes CASSSGLAGGAGTGELFF.

The chain couples TRBV15 to TRBJ1-3; D possibly corresponds to TRBD1 (5 bases). The germline CDR1 and CDR2 sequences are LNHNV and YYDKDF (reference sequence). V lost 1 base and J lost 2, with 6 bases in between. CDR3 length: 14 residues. The CDR3, as DNA: TGTGCCACCAGCAGAGCAGGGACTGGAAACACCATATATTTT. Translation: CATSRAGTGNTIYF.

As DNA, the CDR3 is TGCAGCGTATCCTTTGTAGCGGGAGTACACATTCAGTACTTC. Its protein product is CSVSFVAGVHIQYF. This chain uses TRBV29-1 with TRBJ2-4; TRBD2 matches at 9 bases. The CDR3 consists of 14 residues. The germline CDR1 and CDR2 sequences are SQVTM and ANQGSEA. After removal of 6 bases from V and 8 bases from J, the junction contained 11 bases not matched to a gene. The full variable domain, completed using reference TRBV29-1 and TRBJ2-4, is SAVISQKPSRDICQRGTSLTIQCQVDSQVTMMFWYRQQPGQSLTLIATANQGSEATYESGFVIDKFPISRPNLTFSTLTVSNMSPEDSSIYLCSVSFVAGVHIQYFGAGTRLSVL.

This chain links TRBV6-5 with TRBJ1-2; D is possibly TRBD1 (5 bases). Germline lookup yields CDR1 MNHEY and CDR2 SVGAGI. The CDR3 loop spans 15 amino acids. The V end was cut by 2 bases, the J end by 4 bases, with 14 bases between. The CDR3 sequence: CASSYALTAGYGYTF. DNA for the CDR3: TGTGCCAGCAGTTACGCCCTGACAGCAGGCTATGGCTACACCTTC.

V gene TRBV6-5 combines with J gene TRBJ1-6; possibly TRBD1 for D (5 bases). This CDR3 comprises 13 residues. Looked up from germline, CDR1 is MNHEY and CDR2 is SVGAGI. The V gene lost 2 bases and the J gene lost 9 bases, with 8 bases spanning the gap. DNA of the CDR3: TGTGCCAGCAGTTACGACAGTACTTCACCCCTCCACTTT. Translated: CASSYDSTSPLHF.

The J gene is TRBJ1-5, the V gene TRBV11-2; TRBD1 matches 9 bases. Germline lookup yields CDR1 SGHAT and CDR2 FQNNGV. There are 15 residues in the CDR3. With V trimmed by 5 bases and J by 4 bases, 6 bases remained unmatched. The DNA for the CDR3 is TGTGCCAGCAGCCCGGGACAGGGTCGTAATCAGCCCCAGCATTTT. This gives the protein CASSPGQGRNQPQHF.

This rearrangement joins TRBV7-2 to TRBJ2-1; tentative D call: TRBD1 (6 bases). Trimming took off 3 bases at V and 4 bases at J, with 13 bases between the two ends. Germline V gene data show CDR1 as SGHTA and CDR2 as FQGNSA. CDR3 size: 15 residues. CDR3 nucleotides: TGTGCCAGCAGCTTTTTCGCCAGGGGATACAATGAGCAGTTCTTC. It encodes CASSFFARGYNEQFF.

Worth noting for this clone: The junction and the germline gene differ at one end; a read error may be behind it. The sample has other DNA sequences that encode this CDR3 too. The rearrangement uses TRBV6-1 and TRBJ1-2; TRBD1 matches 8 bases. From germline, CDR1 is MNHNS and CDR2 SASEGT. The CDR3 is 15 amino acids. This chain's CDR3 is CASISGQAGSYGYTF. For the CDR3, the DNA is TGTGCCAGCATATCGGGACAGGCTGGCAGTTATGGCTACACCTTT.

The chain joins TRBV11-2 to TRBJ1-1; weak D call: TRBD1 (6 bases). V lost 5 bases to trimming and J lost 8 bases, with 12 bases between them. CDR1 SGHAT and CDR2 FQNNGV come from the germline V gene. The CDR3 is 12 residues long. The DNA for the CDR3 is TGTGCCAGCAGCCCCCCGACAGGCGAAGCTTTCTTT. Translation gives CASSPPTGEAFF. Using reference TRBV11-2 and TRBJ1-1 for the parts outside the CDR3, the full variable domain is EAGVAQSPRYKIIEKRQSVAFWCNPISGHATLYWYQQILGQGPKLLIQFQNNGVVDDSQLPKDRFSAERLKGVDSTLKIQPAKLEDSAVYLCASSPPTGEAFFGQGTRLTVV.

The CDR3: CASSYRTGGSNQPQHF. The DNA of the CDR3 is TGTGCCAGCAGTTATCGGACAGGGGGGAGCAATCAGCCCCAGCATTTT. This chain links TRBV6-5 with TRBJ1-5; TRBD1 agrees at 10 bases. Germline V gene lookup returns CDR1 MNHEY and CDR2 SVGAGI. Trimming at V came to 3 bases and at J to 1 base, leaving 3 bases not matched to a gene. CDR3 length: 16 residues.

The gene calls are TRBV4-1 and TRBJ2-3; TRBD2 matches 9 bases. V shed 2 bases and J 4 bases; nucleotides not matched to a gene: 7. This CDR3 region has 16 residues. The V gene's germline CDR1 is MGHRA and CDR2 YSYEKL. CDR3 DNA: TGCGCCAGCAGCCAACCAGCGGGGGGTTGGCCAGATACGCAGTATTTT. Translation gives CASSQPAGGWPDTQYF.

Points on this clone: The same CDR3 is also encoded by other DNA sequences in this sample. CDR3 sequence (DNA): TGTGCCAGCAGCTTAACCGGGAACACTGAAGCTTTCTTT. This translates into CASSLTGNTEAFF. The chain is built from TRBV7-3 and TRBJ1-1; D ambiguous. V lost 0 bases, J lost 1 base, and 3 bases lay in between. The germline V gene encodes CDR1 SGHTA and CDR2 FQGTGA. The CDR3 is made up of 13 amino acids. Combining the CDR3 with reference TRBV7-3 and TRBJ1-1 gives the whole variable domain GAGVSQTPSNKVTEKGKYVELRCDPISGHTALYWYRQSLGQGPEFLIYFQGTGAADDSGLPNDRFFAVRPEGSVSTLKIQRTERGDSAVYLCASSLTGNTEAFFGQGTRLTVV.

This chain's CDR3 is CASSSHRGTGGNEQFF. In DNA form, the CDR3 reads TGTGCCAGCAGCTCCCATAGGGGGACAGGGGGAAATGAGCAGTTCTTC. This sequence joins TRBV13 and TRBJ2-1, with 11 bases aligning to TRBD1. The CDR3 is made up of 16 amino acids. J lost 7 bases, V lost 4 bases, and 9 bases had no gene match. Germline V gene sequence: CDR1 PRHDT, CDR2 FYEKMQ (reference sequence).

J is TRBJ2-5 and V is TRBV11-3; 12 bases fit TRBD1. V dropped 4 bases and J dropped 5; count of bases not matched to a gene: 5. Germline CDR1 reads SGHNT; CDR2 reads YENEEA. The CDR3 sequence is 15 residues long. The CDR3 nucleotides are TGTGCCAGCAGCTCGGGACAGGGGGCCGGGGAGACCCAGTACTTC. Its protein is CASSSGQGAGETQYF.

This clone was detected a few times. V and J are TRBV5-4 and TRBJ1-3; unclear D gene. The CDR3 runs to 15 residues. Looked up from germline, CDR1 is SGHNT and CDR2 is YYREEE (reference sequence). The germline V and J ends were trimmed by 1 base and 6 bases, with 14 bases remaining between them. The CDR3 loop reads CASSLQQLGENTIYF. The CDR3 bases are TGTGCCAGCAGCTTGCAACAGTTAGGTGAAAACACCATATATTTT.

The chain uses TRBV11-2 and TRBJ2-3; TRBD1 aligns across 9 bases. This CDR3 is built from 15 residues. From germline, CDR1 is SGHAT and CDR2 FQNNGV. V lost 6 bases to trimming and J lost 6 bases; unmatched junction nucleotides: 10. The CDR3 sequence is CASRGTTGGPDTQYF. Written as DNA, the CDR3 is TGTGCCAGCAGGGGGACAACAGGGGGCCCGGATACGCAGTATTTT.

J is TRBJ2-1 and V is TRBV29-1, with unresolved D. Trimming removed 7 bases from V and 7 bases from J, with 11 bases in between. The CDR3 runs 11 residues. Germline lookup yields CDR1 SQVTM and CDR2 ANQGSEA. The chain's CDR3 is CSGILFNEQFF. CDR3 sequence (DNA): TGCAGCGGGATCCTGTTTAATGAGCAGTTCTTC.

The chain combines TRBV6-5 with TRBJ2-1; 7 nucleotides line up with TRBD1. J gave up 7 bases and V 4 bases, and 13 bases lay outside the gene matches. Germline V gene sequence: CDR1 MNHEY, CDR2 SVGAGI. The CDR3 is 16 residues long. The CDR3 sequence is CASSSPTGSLSNEQFF. CDR3 DNA: TGTGCCAGCAGTTCCCCGACAGGGTCTTTATCAAATGAGCAGTTCTTC.

The chain combines TRBV4-2 with TRBJ2-3; D is perhaps TRBD2 (5 bases). Germline-derived CDR1 and CDR2 are LGHNA and YNFKEQ. The CDR3 extends over 16 amino acids. Trimming stripped 0 bases from V and 1 base from J, with 11 bases between. The CDR3 DNA sequence: TGTGCCAGCAGCCAAGATCGGAACGGGGGCACAGATACGCAGTATTTT. It encodes CASSQDRNGGTDTQYF.

CDR3 protein: CSAGYTGELFF. In nucleotides, the CDR3 is TGCAGTGCTGGGTACACCGGGGAGCTGTTTTTT. This chain connects TRBV20-1 to TRBJ2-2; D gene uncertain. Trimming removed 5 bases at V and 3 bases at J, with 4 bases between. The CDR3 length is 11 residues. CDR1 and CDR2 from the germline V gene are DFQATT and SNEGSKA (reference sequence).